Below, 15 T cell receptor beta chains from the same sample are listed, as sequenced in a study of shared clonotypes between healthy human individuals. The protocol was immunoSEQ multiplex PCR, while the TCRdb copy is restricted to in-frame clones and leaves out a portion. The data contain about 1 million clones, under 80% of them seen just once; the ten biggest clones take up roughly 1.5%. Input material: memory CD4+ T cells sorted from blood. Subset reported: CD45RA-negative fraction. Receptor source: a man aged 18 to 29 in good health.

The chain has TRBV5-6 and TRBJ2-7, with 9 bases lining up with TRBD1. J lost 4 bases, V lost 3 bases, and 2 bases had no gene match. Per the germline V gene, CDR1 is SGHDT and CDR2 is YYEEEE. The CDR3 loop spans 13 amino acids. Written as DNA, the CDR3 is TGTGCCAGCAGCTATGGACAGGGGTACGAGCAGTACTTC. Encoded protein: CASSYGQGYEQYF.

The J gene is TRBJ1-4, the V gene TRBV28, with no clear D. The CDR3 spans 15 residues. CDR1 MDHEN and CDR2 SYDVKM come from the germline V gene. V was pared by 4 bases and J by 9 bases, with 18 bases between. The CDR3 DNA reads TGTGCCAGCAGTTCGCCGAGTTTGAATACAAAAAAACTGTTTTTT. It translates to CASSSPSLNTKKLFF.

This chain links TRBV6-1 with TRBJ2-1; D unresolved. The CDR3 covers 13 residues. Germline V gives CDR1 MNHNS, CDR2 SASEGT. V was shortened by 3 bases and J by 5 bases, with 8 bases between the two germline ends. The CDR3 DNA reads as TGTGCCAGCAGTGACGTTGGTAACAATGAGCAGTTCTTC. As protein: CASSDVGNNEQFF.

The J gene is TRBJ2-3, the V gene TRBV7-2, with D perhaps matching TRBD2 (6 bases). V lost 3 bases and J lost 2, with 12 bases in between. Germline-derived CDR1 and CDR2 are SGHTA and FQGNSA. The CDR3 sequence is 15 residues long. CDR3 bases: TGTGCCAGCAGCTTGATCGGGGGTGCCACAGATACGCAGTATTTT. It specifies CASSLIGGATDTQYF.

The CDR3 region has the DNA TGTGCCATCAGTGAGCGCCCCCCGAGGGACTGGACCTACGAGCAGTACTTC. Translating gives CAISERPPRDWTYEQYF. The rearrangement links TRBV10-3 to TRBJ2-7, with a possible D match to TRBD2 (6 bases). Germline V CDR1 and CDR2: ENHRY, SYGVKD. V was shortened by 2 bases and J by 2 bases, with 19 bases between the two germline ends. The CDR3 covers 17 residues.

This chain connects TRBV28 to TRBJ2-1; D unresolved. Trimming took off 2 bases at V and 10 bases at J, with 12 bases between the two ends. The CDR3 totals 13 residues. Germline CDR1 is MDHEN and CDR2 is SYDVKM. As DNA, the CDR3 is TGTGCCAGCAGTTTACAAATGGGTAACGAGCAGTTCTTC. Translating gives CASSLQMGNEQFF.

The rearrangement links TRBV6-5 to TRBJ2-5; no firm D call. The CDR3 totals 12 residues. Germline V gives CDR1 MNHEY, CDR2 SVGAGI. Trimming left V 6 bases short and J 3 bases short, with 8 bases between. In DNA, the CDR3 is TGTGCCAGCAGCAGAAACAAAGAGACCCAGTACTTC. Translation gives CASSRNKETQYF.

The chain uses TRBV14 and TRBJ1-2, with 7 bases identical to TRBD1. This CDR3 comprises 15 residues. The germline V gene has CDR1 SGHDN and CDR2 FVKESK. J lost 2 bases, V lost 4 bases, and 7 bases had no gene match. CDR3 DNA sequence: TGTGCCAGCAGCCTCCAAGGGGGCCGGAACTATGGCTACACCTTC. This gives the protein CASSLQGGRNYGYTF.

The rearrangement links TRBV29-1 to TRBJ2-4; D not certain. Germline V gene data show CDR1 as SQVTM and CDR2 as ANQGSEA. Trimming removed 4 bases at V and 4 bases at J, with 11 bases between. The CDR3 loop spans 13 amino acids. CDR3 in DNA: TGCAGCGTTGTAGACCCCGAAAAAAACATTCAGTACTTC. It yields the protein CSVVDPEKNIQYF.

CDR3 in amino acids: CASSHGVTGELFF. The CDR3, as DNA: TGCGCCAGCAGCCACGGGGTAACCGGGGAGCTGTTTTTT. The chain links TRBV5-1 to TRBJ2-2; TRBD2 is a possible D gene (5 bases). The germline CDR1 and CDR2 sequences are SGHRS and YFSETQ. This CDR3 has 13 residues. The V and J ends lost 4 bases and 5 bases respectively, with 9 bases between them.

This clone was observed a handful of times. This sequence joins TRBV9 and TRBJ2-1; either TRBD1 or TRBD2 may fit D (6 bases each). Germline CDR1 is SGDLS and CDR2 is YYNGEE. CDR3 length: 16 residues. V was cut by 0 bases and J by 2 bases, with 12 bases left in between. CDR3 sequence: CASSVAGGLAYNEQFF. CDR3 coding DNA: TGTGCCAGCAGCGTAGCCGGGGGCCTTGCCTACAATGAGCAGTTCTTC. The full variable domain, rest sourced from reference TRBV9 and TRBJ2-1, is DSGVTQTPKHLITATGQRVTLRCSPRSGDLSVYWYQQSLDQGLQFLIQYYNGEERAKGNILERFSAQQFPDLHSELNLSSLELGDSALYFCASSVAGGLAYNEQFFGPGTRLTVL.

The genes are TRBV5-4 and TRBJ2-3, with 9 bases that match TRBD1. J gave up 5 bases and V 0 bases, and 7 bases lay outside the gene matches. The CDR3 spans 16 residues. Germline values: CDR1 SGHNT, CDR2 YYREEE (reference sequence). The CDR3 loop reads CASSLGLTGGEDTQYF. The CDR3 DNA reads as TGTGCCAGCAGCTTGGGACTGACAGGGGGTGAAGATACGCAGTATTTT.

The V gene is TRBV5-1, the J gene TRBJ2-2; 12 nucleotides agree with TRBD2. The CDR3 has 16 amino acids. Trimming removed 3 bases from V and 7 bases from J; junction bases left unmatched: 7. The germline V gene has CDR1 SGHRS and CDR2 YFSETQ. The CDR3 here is CASSSTSGGTVGELFF. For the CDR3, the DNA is TGCGCCAGCAGCTCTACTAGCGGGGGGACTGTCGGGGAGCTGTTTTTT.

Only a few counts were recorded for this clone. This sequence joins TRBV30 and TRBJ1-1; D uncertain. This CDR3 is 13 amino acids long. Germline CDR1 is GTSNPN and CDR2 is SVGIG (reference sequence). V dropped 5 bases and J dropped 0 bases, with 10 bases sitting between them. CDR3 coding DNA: TGTGCCTGGGAGTTCAACATGAACACTGAAGCTTTCTTT. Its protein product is CAWEFNMNTEAFF.

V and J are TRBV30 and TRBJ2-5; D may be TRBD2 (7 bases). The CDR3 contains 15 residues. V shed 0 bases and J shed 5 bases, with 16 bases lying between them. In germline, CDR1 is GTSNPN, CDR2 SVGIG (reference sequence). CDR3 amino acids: CAWSVRGGSRETQYF. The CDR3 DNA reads TGTGCCTGGAGTGTACGCGGGGGCTCGAGGGAGACCCAGTACTTC.